This TCR beta chain is drawn from a study of blood T cell repertoires in COVID-19. Study-wide context: Samples came from the United States, Italy and Spain, spanning acute and convalescent COVID-19. The cDNA or gDNA used as material had been derived from T cells, B-cell-depleted T cells, or PBMCs.

V lost 4 bases to trimming and J lost 3 bases; unmatched junction nucleotides: 6. Germline assignment: CDR1 LGHNA and CDR2 YNFKEQ. The CDR3 runs to 16 residues. In the study's own analysis: Nucleated cell counts were estimated from reference gene primer amplification. The method was immunoSEQ multiplex PCR; TCRdb's version includes in-frame clones alone and lacks a portion of them. Clone size and V and J calls were adopted from that table, with D and trimming inferred from the DNA. The sample lists some 78,000 clones; less than 90% were seen once. The chain couples TRBV4-2 to TRBJ1-3; 10 positions match TRBD1. Specimen: peripheral blood. This clonotype was obtained from a man in his 60s with active or convalescent COVID-19. CDR3 amino acids: CASSRGQGEGGNTIYF. The CDR3 coding sequence is TGTGCCAGCAGCCGCGGACAGGGGGAGGGTGGAAACACCATATATTTT.